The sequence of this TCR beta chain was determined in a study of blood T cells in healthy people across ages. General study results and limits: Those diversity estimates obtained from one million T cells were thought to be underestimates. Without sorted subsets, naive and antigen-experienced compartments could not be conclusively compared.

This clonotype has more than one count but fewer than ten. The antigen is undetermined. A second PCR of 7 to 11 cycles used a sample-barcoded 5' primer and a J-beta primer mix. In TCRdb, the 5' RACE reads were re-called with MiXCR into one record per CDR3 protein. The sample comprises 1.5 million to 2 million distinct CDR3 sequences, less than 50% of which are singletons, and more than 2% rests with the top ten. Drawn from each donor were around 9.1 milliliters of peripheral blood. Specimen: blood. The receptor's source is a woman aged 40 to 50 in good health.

CDR3: CASSLEGEGLDPNSSQFF. CDR3 DNA: TGTGCCAGCAGCTTAGAAGGGGAAGGACTAGACCCCAATTCATCACAGTTCTTC. The chain recombines TRBV13 with TRBJ2-1, with 7 bases aligning to TRBD2. This CDR3 is built from 18 residues. V shed 1 base and J 13 bases; nucleotides not matched to a gene: 22. Per the germline V gene, CDR1 is PRHDT and CDR2 is FYEKMQ (reference sequence).